The present T cell receptor (beta chain) was sequenced within a study of identical twins. This clonotype appeared a few times. TCRdb recomputed calls from the 5' RACE reads with MiXCR, one row per CDR3 protein. The profile shows hundreds of thousands of distinct CDR3 sequences, 18% of them singletons. From germline, CDR1 is MNHEY and CDR2 SVGAGI. The ends were cut back, 2 bases at V and 2 bases at J, with 15 bases in the middle. This CDR3 spans 16 amino acids. These same records also appear under a second study, on T cells expressing NK-cell markers. That investigation notes: HCMV seropositivity marked seven of the eight sequenced donors; one was seronegative.

The clonotype comes from a woman aged 18-29 years in good health. The sequencing input was PBMCs. This chain uses TRBV6-5 with TRBJ1-2; D is unclear. The CDR3 bases are TGTGCCAGCAGTTACGCCTTTTACGACGGGAACTATGGCTACACCTTC. This translates into CASSYAFYDGNYGYTF.